Below are 8 T cell receptor beta chains sequenced from a single sample in a study of CD8 T cells in Susac syndrome. The authors reverse transcribed about 0.45 to 1 ug RNA with random hexamers. Via MiXCR, TCRdb re-called the immunoSEQ multiplex PCR reads, giving one row per CDR3 protein. The table includes around 80,000 distinct CDR3 sequences, 85% to 95% detected once. Sequencing used CD8+ T cells from PBMCs. These receptors were collected from a human donor with Susac syndrome.

The chain combines TRBV29-1 with TRBJ2-5; no definite D call. Per the germline V gene, CDR1 is SQVTM and CDR2 is ANQGSEA. This CDR3 contains 12 residues. V was clipped by 4 bases and J by 1 base, with 7 bases between them. CDR3 residues: CSVVLGQETQYF. The CDR3 bases are TGCAGCGTTGTTCTGGGCCAAGAGACCCAGTACTTC.

This sequence joins TRBV12-3 or TRBV12-4 and TRBJ1-5; 9 bases are shared with TRBD1. The CDR3 sequence is 14 residues long. The V segment lost 8 bases and the J segment 0 bases; nucleotides outside the gene matches: 2. CDR3 loop: CASGTGLSNQPQHF. CDR3 in DNA: TGTGCCAGCGGGACAGGGCTTAGCAATCAGCCCCAGCATTTT.

The chain recombines TRBV4-1 with TRBJ2-7; TRBD2 agrees at 8 bases. This CDR3 region has 16 residues. V gave up 3 bases and J gave up 0 bases; unmatched junction bases: 7. In germline, CDR1 is MGHRA, CDR2 YSYEKL. The CDR3 sequence: CASSQDSGRVSYEQYF. The CDR3 DNA sequence: TGCGCCAGCAGCCAGGACAGCGGGAGAGTCTCCTACGAGCAGTACTTC.

The chain combines TRBV14 with TRBJ2-7; D is perhaps TRBD1 (5 bases). Trimming removed 2 bases from V and 0 bases from J, with 11 bases in between. This CDR3 is 15 amino acids long. Germline lookup yields CDR1 SGHDN and CDR2 FVKESK. CDR3 nucleotide sequence: TGTGCCAGCAGCCAACAGGGTGCCAGCTCCTACGAGCAGTACTTC. Translating gives CASSQQGASSYEQYF.

The chain uses TRBV5-6 and TRBJ2-5, with TRBD1 as a possible D gene (5 bases). V was clipped by 0 bases and J by 0 bases, with 9 bases between them. The CDR3 is made up of 15 amino acids. Germline CDR1 is SGHDT and CDR2 is YYEEEE. The chain's CDR3 is CASSLGSGYQETQYF. The CDR3 region has the DNA TGTGCCAGCAGCTTGGGGTCAGGGTACCAAGAGACCCAGTACTTC.

This clonotype is a singleton in its sample. The chain uses TRBV7-9 and TRBJ2-5; D gene unclear. The V end lost 6 bases, the J end lost 1 base, and 6 bases lay between the germline ends. Per the germline V gene, CDR1 is SEHNR and CDR2 is FQNEAQ (reference sequence). The CDR3 has 12 amino acids. In DNA, the CDR3 is TGTGCCAGCAGTACAGTCCAAGAGACCCAGTACTTC. It encodes CASSTVQETQYF. The variable domain in full, with the rest retrieved from reference TRBV7-9 and TRBJ2-5, is DTGVSQNPRHKITKRGQNVTFRCDPISEHNRLYWYRQTLGQGPEFLTYFQNEAQLEKSRLLSDRFSAERPKGSFSTLEIQRTEQGDSAMYLCASSTVQETQYFGPGTRLLVL.

The chain joins TRBV4-1 to TRBJ1-1; D gene unclear. Germline V gene data show CDR1 as MGHRA and CDR2 as YSYEKL. There are 13 residues in the CDR3. Trimming took off 0 bases at V and 5 bases at J, with 7 bases between the two ends. The CDR3 is CASSQDITTEAFF. The CDR3 coding sequence is TGCGCCAGCAGCCAAGATATTACGACTGAAGCTTTCTTT.

The chain joins TRBV27 to TRBJ2-5, with 12 bases identical to TRBD2. Germline lookup yields CDR1 MNHEY and CDR2 SMNVEV (reference sequence). V dropped 5 bases and J dropped 5; count of bases not matched to a gene: 6. This CDR3 spans 15 amino acids. CDR3: CASSMTSGGGETQYF. The CDR3, as DNA: TGTGCCAGCAGTATGACTAGCGGGGGCGGGGAGACCCAGTACTTC.